The TCR beta chain under discussion was sequenced for a study of blood T cells in healthy people across ages. Primers used in a second PCR of roughly 6 to 11 cycles were a sample-barcoded 5' primer and a J-beta primer mix. Each cDNA molecule carried a tag from a template-switch adaptor that contained 12 random nucleotides. One entry per CDR3 protein results from TCRdb running MiXCR on the 5' RACE reads. The sample has some 900,000 distinct CDR3 sequences, around 48% seen once. This clonotype has a handful of counts. What it binds is not known. This CDR3 comprises 11 residues. Germline CDR1 and CDR2: MNHEY and SMNVEV (reference sequence). Study results and limitations: The study found more naive CD4+ cells and higher diversity in long-lived than aged donors. The study found TCR beta diversity correlated strongly with naive T cell percentage.

The clonotype originates from a man aged 25-40 years in good health. The J gene is TRBJ2-5, the V gene TRBV27; D is unresolved. The better agreement between TRBJ2-7 and the DNA end casts doubt on the J call. The sample consisted of blood. CDR3 in amino acids: CASSFMDEQYF. CDR3 nucleotides: TGTGCCAGCAGTTTTATGGACGAGCAGTACTTC.